Shown below are 27 T cell receptor beta chains from a single sample sequenced in a study of blood T cell repertoires in COVID-19 (TCRdb year 2020). Libraries were built with the immunoSEQ multiplex PCR assay. The table was pulled from immuneACCESS by TCRdb, which kept in-frame rearrangements only. Such tables lose some clones; where checked, under half of the loss comes from unresolved V genes, and the rest has no known cause. The sample profile shows around 290,000 clones; roughly 90% of them were found once. The ten largest clones add up to roughly 1.1% of the sample. The material sequenced was PBMCs or T cells enriched from blood (not recorded which). These receptors were obtained from a woman in her thirties who had recovered from COVID-19.

The chain has TRBV30 and TRBJ1-1; D remains ambiguous. This CDR3 contains 12 residues. CDR1 is GTSNPN, CDR2 SVGIG, per germline (reference sequence). V lost 5 bases and J lost 3, with 10 bases in between. CDR3: CAWDGADTEAFF. The CDR3 nucleotides are TGTGCCTGGGACGGAGCTGACACTGAAGCTTTCTTT.

A remark on this clone: A junction boundary mismatches the germline segment, possibly from a read error. J is TRBJ2-2 and V is TRBV29-1, with D possibly TRBD1 on 6 matching bases. Looked up from germline, CDR1 is SQVTM and CDR2 is ANQGSEA. The CDR3 has 10 residues. CDR3 region: CSVTGRGAVF. The CDR3 DNA sequence: TGCAGCGTGACAGGCCGGGGAGCTGTTTTT.

This clone was counted a single time. The chain carries TRBV19 and TRBJ1-5; 7 nucleotides align to TRBD1. This CDR3 contains 14 residues. Germline CDR1 reads LNHDA; CDR2 reads SQIVND (reference sequence). V was pared by 6 bases and J by 4 bases, with 6 bases of the junction left unmatched. CDR3 region: CASSRTGGNQPQHF. The CDR3 nucleotides read TGTGCCAGTAGCAGGACAGGAGGGAATCAGCCCCAGCATTTT.

This clone was counted once. The chain joins TRBV28 to TRBJ2-1, with 10 bases that match TRBD1. This CDR3 is 16 amino acids long. Germline V gene data show CDR1 as MDHEN and CDR2 as SYDVKM. V gave up 2 bases and J gave up 5 bases; unmatched junction bases: 6. The CDR3 region has the DNA TGTGCCAGCAGTTTACCCGGGACAGGGGCCAACAATGAGCAGTTCTTC. Residues: CASSLPGTGANNEQFF.

V is TRBV5-1 and J is TRBJ2-5, with TRBD1 matching 9 bases. The germline gives CDR1 SGHRS, CDR2 YFSETQ. The CDR3 spans 15 residues. Trimming took 4 bases from V and 1 from J; bases not matched to a gene: 5. CDR3 coding DNA: TGCGCCAGCAGCCTGACAGGGGGGTTCCAAGAGACCCAGTACTTC. The encoded protein is CASSLTGGFQETQYF.

CDR3 amino acids: CASSEITGSNQPQHF. The CDR3 nucleotides are TGTGCCAGCAGTGAGATAACGGGGAGCAATCAGCCCCAGCATTTT. The rearrangement joins TRBV6-1 to TRBJ1-5; D unresolved. CDR3 length: 15 residues. Germline V gene lookup returns CDR1 MNHNS and CDR2 SASEGT. V was shortened by 3 bases and J by 1 base, with 10 bases between the two germline ends.

Points on this clone: The sample carries other DNA sequences with the same CDR3. The rearrangement uses TRBV4-1 and TRBJ2-1; TRBD2 aligns across 10 bases. With V trimmed by 3 bases and J by 4 bases, 3 bases remained unmatched. The CDR3 loop spans 15 amino acids. CDR1 is MGHRA, CDR2 YSYEKL, per germline. CDR3 DNA: TGCGCCAGCAGCCACCCTAGCGGGAGTTACAATGAGCAGTTCTTC. It codes for CASSHPSGSYNEQFF.

The V and J genes are TRBV30 and TRBJ2-1; 12 bases agree with TRBD2. The CDR3 extends over 15 amino acids. V shed 0 bases, J shed 7 bases, and the junction held 4 bases outside the gene matches. CDR1 and CDR2 (germline): GTSNPN, SVGIG (reference sequence). CDR3 nucleotide sequence: TGTGCCTGGAGTGTATCGACTAGCGGGAGAAATGAGCAGTTCTTC. Amino acids: CAWSVSTSGRNEQFF.

This chain joins TRBV27 and TRBJ2-7; D might be TRBD2 (5 bases). Trimming left V 3 bases short and J 2 bases short, with 8 bases between. CDR3 length equals 13 residues. Germline CDR1 is MNHEY and CDR2 is SMNVEV (reference sequence). This chain's CDR3 is CASSFTEAYEQYF. The CDR3 coding sequence is TGTGCCAGCAGTTTTACGGAGGCCTACGAGCAGTACTTC.

This chain uses TRBV5-4 with TRBJ2-2, with 7 positions matching TRBD2. Trimming cost V 0 bases and J 5 bases; bases outside gene matches: 4. This CDR3 is 15 amino acids long. Germline V CDR1 and CDR2: SGHNT, YYREEE (reference sequence). For the CDR3, the DNA is TGTGCCAGCAGCTTGGGGCTAGCGGTAACCGGGGAGCTGTTTTTT. Its protein product is CASSLGLAVTGELFF. The entire variable domain, with the rest obtained from reference TRBV5-4 and TRBJ2-2, is as follows: ETGVTQSPTHLIKTRGQQVTLRCSSQSGHNTVSWYQQALGQGPQFIFQYYREEENGRGNFPPRFSGLQFPNYSSELNVNALELDDSALYLCASSLGLAVTGELFFGEGSRLTVL.

The chain employs TRBV7-9 and TRBJ1-3; possibly TRBD1 for D (5 bases). This CDR3 has 15 amino acids. V was trimmed by 4 bases and J by 0 bases, leaving 10 bases between them. The V gene's germline CDR1 is SEHNR and CDR2 FQNEAQ (reference sequence). Here the CDR3 reads CASSSTGYSGNTIYF. Written as DNA, the CDR3 is TGTGCCAGCAGCTCAACAGGTTACTCTGGAAACACCATATATTTT.

The chain links TRBV30 to TRBJ2-1; no clear D gene. V lost 0 bases and J 7 bases, leaving 4 bases between the germline ends. There are 11 residues in the CDR3. Germline V gene lookup returns CDR1 GTSNPN and CDR2 SVGIG (reference sequence). This chain's CDR3 is CAWSVLNEQFF. CDR3 in DNA: TGTGCCTGGAGTGTACTTAATGAGCAGTTCTTC.

The J gene is TRBJ1-2, the V gene TRBV19; 9 positions agree with TRBD1. This CDR3 has 13 amino acids. After removal of 9 bases from V and 4 bases from J, the junction contained 6 bases not matched to a gene. Germline V gene sequence: CDR1 LNHDA, CDR2 SQIVND (reference sequence). The CDR3 coding sequence is TGTGCCAGCAAAGGACAGGGGTCCTATGGCTACACCTTC. Translated, it gives CASKGQGSYGYTF.

The chain is built from TRBV9 and TRBJ1-1, with D unclear. V lost 0 bases and J lost 5, with 11 bases in between. There are 14 residues in the CDR3. CDR1 is SGDLS and CDR2 is YYNGEE in the germline V gene. CDR3 coding DNA: TGTGCCAGCAGCGTAGAAGACCGGCGGACTGAAGCTTTCTTT. Translating it yields CASSVEDRRTEAFF.

With respect to this clone: The germline gene is not matched at one end of the junction; a read error may be the cause. This sequence joins TRBV7-7 and TRBJ2-1; 13 bases match TRBD2. This CDR3 contains 15 residues. Germline V gene data show CDR1 as SSHAT and CDR2 as FNYEAQ (reference sequence). Here the CDR3 reads CASSAGTSGTNEQFF. CDR3 nucleotides: TGTGCTAGCAGCGCCGGGACTAGCGGGACCAATGAGCAGTTCTTC.

V usage is TRBV5-4 and J usage is TRBJ1-2, with D unresolved. The V gene's germline CDR1 is SGHNT and CDR2 YYREEE (reference sequence). V lost 2 bases to trimming and J lost 4 bases, with 12 bases between them. The CDR3 extends over 14 amino acids. This chain's CDR3 is CASSFDTSGYGYTF. CDR3 nucleotide sequence: TGTGCCAGCAGCTTCGACACCAGTGGCTATGGCTACACCTTC. Together with reference TRBV5-4 and TRBJ1-2, the CDR3 gives the full variable domain: ETGVTQSPTHLIKTRGQQVTLRCSSQSGHNTVSWYQQALGQGPQFIFQYYREEENGRGNFPPRFSGLQFPNYSSELNVNALELDDSALYLCASSFDTSGYGYTFGSGTRLTVV.

J is TRBJ2-5 and V is TRBV7-2; D is possibly TRBD2 (6 bases). Trimming removed 5 bases at V and 5 bases at J, with 15 bases between. Germline CDR1 SGHTA, CDR2 FQGNSA. The CDR3 spans 14 residues. The CDR3 here is CASSRGGPEETQYF. The CDR3 DNA sequence: TGTGCCAGCAGCCGGGGAGGCCCCGAGGAGACCCAGTACTTC.

This sequence joins TRBV4-1 and TRBJ2-1; weak D call: TRBD1 (5 bases). V was trimmed by 5 bases and J by 7 bases, leaving 15 bases between them. The CDR3 covers 14 residues. Germline V gives CDR1 MGHRA, CDR2 YSYEKL. CDR3 DNA: TGCGCCAGCAGCTTGGGGCCAGCAGGTAATGAGCAGTTCTTC. Its protein is CASSLGPAGNEQFF.

The chain employs TRBV6-2 or TRBV6-3 and TRBJ2-7, with 8 bases fitting TRBD1. In germline, CDR1 is MNHEY, CDR2 SVGEGT. V dropped 8 bases and J dropped 2; count of bases not matched to a gene: 8. The CDR3 has 14 residues. Here the CDR3 reads CASGRQGLAYEQYF. Written as DNA, the CDR3 is TGTGCCAGCGGCCGACAGGGGCTAGCCTACGAGCAGTACTTC.

The gene calls are TRBV12-3 or TRBV12-4 and TRBJ2-1, with a tentative D call TRBD1 (6 bases). The CDR3 is made up of 13 amino acids. V was clipped by 5 bases and J by 4 bases, with 9 bases between them. CDR3 in DNA: TGTGCCAGCAGTCACGGACAGTACAATGAGCAGTTCTTC. Residues: CASSHGQYNEQFF.

This clone has only a few counts. V gene TRBV3-1 (or the pseudogene TRBV3-2) combines with J gene TRBJ1-1; D unclear. CDR3 length: 14 residues. The germline V gene encodes CDR1 LGHDT and CDR2 YNNKEL (reference sequence). Trimming removed 0 bases from V and 5 bases from J, with 10 bases in between. CDR3 sequence: CASSQDLGGTEAFF. Written as DNA, the CDR3 is TGTGCCAGCAGCCAAGATCTGGGAGGAACTGAAGCTTTCTTT.

The chain uses TRBV5-5 and TRBJ1-5; D is unclear. This CDR3 spans 13 amino acids. Trimming shortened V by 1 base and J by 5 bases, and 7 bases separated the two germline ends. CDR1 and CDR2 from the germline V gene are SGHKS and YYEKEE (reference sequence). CDR3 sequence: CASSLSIYQPQHF. The DNA of the CDR3 is TGTGCCAGCAGCTTGTCCATTTATCAGCCCCAGCATTTT.

This chain uses TRBV19 with TRBJ2-2, with 10 bases identical to TRBD2. Germline V gene data show CDR1 as LNHDA and CDR2 as SQIVND (reference sequence). The J segment lost 5 bases and the V segment lost 5 bases, leaving 8 bases of the junction unmatched. This CDR3 is built from 16 residues. The DNA for the CDR3 is TGTGCCAGTAGTCCTCAAGCGGGAGGGTTGACCGGGGAGCTGTTTTTT. It translates to CASSPQAGGLTGELFF.

V usage is TRBV4-3 and J usage is TRBJ2-1, with no clear D. V shed 0 bases and J shed 3 bases, with 12 bases lying between them. The CDR3 loop spans 16 amino acids. Per germline, CDR1 LGHNA and CDR2 YSLEER. As DNA, the CDR3 is TGCGCCAGCAGCCAAGAGGTTTTCCGGAGCTACAATGAGCAGTTCTTC. Translated, it gives CASSQEVFRSYNEQFF.

The chain recombines TRBV9 with TRBJ2-5; maybe TRBD1 (5 bases). CDR1 SGDLS and CDR2 YYNGEE come from the germline V gene. V was shortened by 5 bases and J by 3 bases, with 8 bases between the two germline ends. There are 12 residues in the CDR3. In DNA, the CDR3 is TGTGCCAGCAGAGGGGTCGAAGAGACCCAGTACTTC. Protein: CASRGVEETQYF.

The rearrangement links TRBV9 to TRBJ2-7; 7 bases agree with TRBD1. Unmatched junction bases numbered 6, after V lost 2 bases and J lost 4 bases. This CDR3 contains 14 residues. The germline CDR1 and CDR2 sequences are SGDLS and YYNGEE. CDR3 amino acids: CASSVGSGGYEQYF. CDR3 DNA sequence: TGTGCCAGCAGCGTCGGGTCAGGGGGATACGAGCAGTACTTC.

This chain connects TRBV7-2 to TRBJ1-6; no firm D call. Trimming stripped 1 base from V and 2 bases from J, with 9 bases between. This CDR3 spans 16 amino acids. The V gene's germline CDR1 is SGHTA and CDR2 FQGNSA. CDR3 protein: CASSLGRRTYNSPLHF. The CDR3 nucleotides are TGTGCCAGCAGCTTAGGCAGGCGAACCTATAATTCACCCCTCCACTTT.